This T cell receptor (beta chain) was profiled in a study of radiotherapy plus CTLA-4 blockade in lung cancer. Study-level findings and limits: Researchers report tumor-derived TCR clones expanding in blood after radiotherapy plus ipilimumab.

Assay used: immunoSEQ multiplex PCR; TCRdb lists only in-frame clones, some missing. The table has 55,000 or so clones, approximately 80% seen once; the top ten hold 6.1%. Germline CDR1 reads MNHNS; CDR2 reads SASEGT. The CDR3 covers 15 residues. V was clipped by 4 bases and J by 1 base, with 11 bases between them. With respect to this clone: Its specificity is unknown.

The chain carries TRBV6-1 and TRBJ1-5, with D tentatively TRBD1 (5 bases). The sequenced sample was peripheral blood, obtained from a patient treated with radiotherapy plus ipilimumab. The sequence was obtained from a human donor with non-small cell lung cancer whose response to radiotherapy plus ipilimumab could not be evaluated. CDR3 bases: TGTGCCAGCAGTGCCGGGGAGGGGAGCAATCAGCCCCAGCATTTT. Amino acid sequence: CASSAGEGSNQPQHF.